These 30 T cell receptor beta chains share one sample of origin, sequenced in a study of tumor-infiltrating lymphocytes in primary liver carcinoma. From 20-30 mg of unsorted bulk tissue, DNA and RNA were co-extracted together. The template, approximately 500 ng total RNA, yielded TCR beta cDNA made with a constant-region primer. Three nested multiplex PCR rounds, a slightly modified ARM-PCR method, built the TCR beta libraries. For approximately 10 cycles apiece, the opening two PCR rounds ran with TRBV1-TRBV30 forward primers and a C-beta reverse primer. TCRdb re-called the multiplex PCR reads through MiXCR, storing one row per CDR3 protein. The sample lists approximately 46,000 distinct CDR3 sequences; 75% were seen once. The specimen sequenced was tumor-adjacent normal liver tissue. The receptors were sampled from a young woman with primary liver carcinoma and hepatitis B virus infection.

Regarding this clonotype: The junction shows a germline mismatch at one end, possibly a read error. This chain uses TRBV7-8 with TRBJ2-3; 10 nucleotides agree with TRBD2. Germline CDR1 is SGHVS and CDR2 is FQNEAQ. This CDR3 is 17 amino acids long. CDR3 protein: CVSSLEGASGRGCTQYF. The CDR3 DNA reads as TGTGTCAGCAGCTTAGAAGGTGCTAGCGGGAGAGGATGTACGCAGTATTTT.

On this clonotype: A much larger clone sits a single nucleotide away, making a read error possible. The CDR3 region is CVSSSGITEQYF. The CDR3 coding sequence is TGTGTCAGCAGCAGCGGGATCACCGAGCAGTACTTC. The chain employs TRBV12-3 or TRBV12-4 and TRBJ2-7; the match to TRBD2 covers 7 bases. The CDR3 sequence is 12 residues long.

This clonotype was seen repeatedly, ten times or more. The chain recombines TRBV7-9 with TRBJ2-1; D ambiguous. Trimming pared 5 bases from V and 0 bases from J, leaving 14 bases between. This CDR3 is built from 16 residues. The germline V gene has CDR1 SEHNR and CDR2 FQNEAQ (reference sequence). CDR3 DNA: TGTGCCAGCAGCGCCCGGGCGGTAACCTCCTACAATGAGCAGTTCTTC. This encodes CASSARAVTSYNEQFF.

A word on this clonotype: A much larger clone lies one base from this, so it may be a read error. The rearrangement links TRBV28 to TRBJ2-2; 8 bases align to TRBD2. The CDR3 length is 20 residues. CDR1 and CDR2 from the germline V gene are MDHEN and SYDVKM. The CDR3 DNA reads TGTGCCAGCAGCCTCTTCATTAAAAAAGAGACTAGCGAGAACAGCGGGGAGCTGTTTTTT. Translated, it gives CASSLFIKKETSENSGELFF.

Worth noting for this clonotype: Without the conserved terminal phenylalanine or tryptophan, this CDR3 likely stems from a read error. V gene TRBV7-8 combines with J gene TRBJ2-7; D call uncertain. The CDR3 has 14 residues. Trimming pared 8 bases from V and 6 bases from J, leaving 20 bases between. CDR1 is SGHVS, CDR2 FQNEAQ, per germline. As DNA, the CDR3 is TGTGCCAGCTGCGCCCTCCTGTTGTCCACCGAGCAGTACTTA. Translated, it gives CASCALLLSTEQYL.

On this clonotype: Its ends do not fully match the called genes, so a read error is possible. The rearrangement links TRBV6-5 to TRBJ2-1, with D possibly matching TRBD2 (5 bases). Germline V gene data show CDR1 as MNHEY and CDR2 as SVGAGI. The length of the CDR3 is 15 residues. CDR3 DNA sequence: TGTTCCAGCAGTTTAGGAGGTCAAAGACTCAATGAGCAGTTCTTC. This codes for CSSSLGGQRLNEQFF.

With respect to this clonotype: No conserved phenylalanine or tryptophan is present at the end of the CDR3, so a read error is the likely explanation. No DNA is shown, since the ends of the CDR3 on it are uncertain; the CDR3 is the one TCRdb lists. This chain links TRBV11-2 with TRBJ1-1. The CDR3 is 11 residues long, counting both termini. Germline V gives CDR1 SGHAT, CDR2 FQNNGV. CDR3 sequence: CASSLGTEASS.

The chain combines TRBV6-6 with TRBJ2-1, with D tentatively TRBD1 (6 bases). This CDR3 spans 13 amino acids. V was shortened by 8 bases and J by 4 bases, with 12 bases between the two germline ends. Looked up from germline, CDR1 is MNHNY and CDR2 is SVGAGI (reference sequence). The CDR3 DNA sequence: TGTGCCAGCGGGACACTCTCGTACAATGAGCAGTTCTTC. Protein product: CASGTLSYNEQFF.

The rearrangement joins TRBV29-1 to TRBJ2-2, with TRBD1 identical over 10 bases. With V trimmed by 7 bases and J by 17 bases, 16 bases remained unmatched. The CDR3 runs 13 residues. Germline values: CDR1 SQVTM, CDR2 ANQGSEA. The CDR3 region is CSGQGANTGGLFF. The CDR3, as DNA: TGCAGCGGACAGGGGGCGAACACCGGGGGGCTTTTTTTT.

At least ten counts were recorded for this clonotype. Written as DNA, the CDR3 is TGTGCCAGCAGTTACGACAGGGAACCCTACAATGAGCAGTTCTTC. This translates into CASSYDREPYNEQFF. The rearrangement joins TRBV6-5 to TRBJ2-1; TRBD1 matches 7 bases. Germline trimming cut 2 bases from V and 2 bases from J; bases unmatched to any gene: 3. Germline V gives CDR1 MNHEY, CDR2 SVGAGI. The CDR3 has 15 residues.

Details on this clonotype: Its ends do not fully match the called genes, so a read error is possible. This rearrangement joins TRBV7-9 to TRBJ1-2; maybe TRBD1 (5 bases). The CDR3 spans 15 residues. Germline values: CDR1 SEHNR, CDR2 FQNEAQ (reference sequence). CDR3 sequence: CASSPSGDRIVGYSF. For the CDR3, the DNA is TGTGCCAGCAGCCCCAGCGGGGACCGCATAGTTGGCTACTCCTTC.

This clonotype was seen only once. Its ends do not fully match the called genes, so a read error is possible. V gene TRBV29-1 combines with J gene TRBJ2-1, with D possibly being TRBD2 (6 bases). CDR3 length equals 14 residues. Germline-derived CDR1 and CDR2 are SQVTM and ANQGSEA. In DNA, the CDR3 is TGCAGTGGCGCTGCCGGGAGCGTAGTCGATGAGAAGTTCTTC. This gives the protein CSGAAGSVVDEKFF.

The V call is TRBV5-4, the J call TRBJ1-4; possibly TRBD1 for D (5 bases). Germline loops: CDR1 SGHNT, CDR2 YYREEE (reference sequence). The CDR3 has 15 residues. V was shortened by 4 bases and J by 14 bases, with 24 bases between the two germline ends. CDR3 coding DNA: TGTGCCAGCAGCGCCAGCCGGGGCCTTAATGAGAAGCTGTTTTTT. Its protein product is CASSASRGLNEKLFF.

This chain links TRBV12-3 or TRBV12-4 with TRBJ2-7; D gene ambiguous. Trimming cost V 9 bases and J 5 bases, with 17 bases left between them. The CDR3 sequence is 13 residues long. CDR3 nucleotides: TGTGCCAGTAGTCTCAAGACGGCAGACGAGCAGTACTTC. Translation: CASSLKTADEQYF.

This clonotype has only a few counts. The junction shows a germline mismatch at one end, possibly a read error. V and J are TRBV29-1 and TRBJ2-2; D is unresolved. CDR1 and CDR2 (germline): SQVTM, ANQGSEA. There are 12 residues in the CDR3. DNA of the CDR3: TGTAACGCTCGACGGAACACCGGGGAGCTGTTTTTT. It specifies CNARRNTGELFF.

This clonotype has at least ten counts. The rearrangement links TRBV19 to TRBJ2-1; 11 bases agree with TRBD2. Germline values: CDR1 LNHDA, CDR2 SQIVND (reference sequence). V dropped 2 bases and J dropped 8; count of bases not matched to a gene: 5. The CDR3 has 15 residues. CDR3 sequence: CASSILAGGEYEQFF. CDR3 DNA sequence: TGTGCCAGTAGTATACTAGCGGGAGGAGAATATGAGCAGTTCTTC.

This chain connects TRBV12-3 or TRBV12-4 to TRBJ2-4, with D uncertain. This CDR3 has 11 residues. Trimming left V 6 bases short and J 4 bases short, with 4 bases between. In nucleotides, the CDR3 is TGTGCCAGCAGCATGAAAAACATTCAGTACTTC. This gives the protein CASSMKNIQYF.

In regard to this clonotype: One junction end does not reproduce the germline sequence, and a read error may be involved. The chain links TRBV28 to TRBJ2-7, with 7 bases identical to TRBD2. Germline lookup yields CDR1 MDHEN and CDR2 SYDVKM. The CDR3 extends over 16 amino acids. As DNA, the CDR3 is TGTGCCAGCAGTTCTACTACCGGGACTACCTTCTACGAGCAATACTTC. This gives the protein CASSSTTGTTFYEQYF.

A remark on this clonotype: This CDR3 is missing its conserved last phenylalanine or tryptophan, likely due to a read error. The limits of the CDR3 on the DNA are not certain, so only TCRdb's listed CDR3 is given. The genes are TRBV7-8 and TRBJ2-7; the D segment call TRBD1 is taken from the table without a DNA check. Germline values: CDR1 SGHVS, CDR2 FQNEAQ. The CDR3 comprises 15 residues, both ends counted. The CDR3 protein is CASSYPGQVLYEQYI.

A single count supports this clonotype. This CDR3 is missing its conserved last phenylalanine or tryptophan, likely due to a read error. CDR3 region: CASSSGLLTLGGWNEQFS. CDR3 DNA: TGTGCCAGCAGTTCGGGACTCCTGACGCTGGGGGGATGGAATGAGCAGTTCTCC. The V call is TRBV28, the J call TRBJ2-1; D may be TRBD2 (6 bases). V lost 4 bases and J 7 bases, leaving 26 bases between the germline ends. The CDR3 runs to 18 residues. Germline loops: CDR1 MDHEN, CDR2 SYDVKM.

Remarks on this clonotype: A junction boundary mismatches the germline segment, possibly from a read error. V gene TRBV11-3 combines with J gene TRBJ2-1, with 13 bases lining up with TRBD2. CDR1 is SGHNT and CDR2 is YENEEA in the germline V gene. The CDR3 consists of 15 residues. The CDR3 reads CTSSKLAGGGYEQFF. Here the CDR3 DNA reads TGTACCAGCAGCAAACTAGCGGGGGGGGGGTATGAGCAGTTCTTC.

Points on this clonotype: The junction departs from the called germline gene at one end, perhaps through a read error. J is TRBJ2-3 and V is TRBV11-2; 7 nucleotides line up with TRBD2. CDR1 and CDR2 (germline): SGHAT, FQNNGV. This CDR3 spans 17 amino acids. The CDR3 is CAGSHRESGNLTDTQYF. The CDR3 region has the DNA TGTGCCGGCAGCCATCGAGAGAGCGGGAACCTCACAGATACGCAGTATTTT.

Comments on this clonotype: One end of the junction fails to match germline, which may point to a read error. V usage is TRBV28 and J usage is TRBJ2-1, with 7 bases aligning to TRBD1. Germline V gene sequence: CDR1 MDHEN, CDR2 SYDVKM. The CDR3 has 15 residues. The CDR3 protein is CASSLSGQSNNGQFF. The DNA of the CDR3 is TGTGCCAGCAGTTTATCGGGACAGAGTAACAATGGGCAGTTCTTC.

In this sample, this clonotype turned up many times. The chain recombines TRBV4-2 with TRBJ2-7; D might be TRBD1 or TRBD2, each matching 5 bases. The CDR3 spans 16 residues. Germline assignment: CDR1 LGHNA and CDR2 YNFKEQ. V lost 1 base and J lost 3, with 16 bases in between. This CDR3 is CASSQATTAGGYEQYF. CDR3 DNA: TGTGCCAGCAGCCAAGCGACGACGGCTGGGGGCTACGAGCAGTACTTC.

On this clonotype itself: The junction shows a germline mismatch at one end, possibly a read error. The rearrangement links TRBV12-3 or TRBV12-4 to TRBJ2-1; D is possibly TRBD1 (6 bases). CDR3 length: 15 residues. CDR3 in amino acids: CASSPETGYYNEQFF. In DNA form, the CDR3 reads TGTGCCAGCAGCCCCGAGACAGGTTACTACAACGAGCAGTTCTTC.

This clonotype was counted only a few times. This may be a read error, as it is one base from a much larger clone. This sequence joins TRBV5-6 and TRBJ2-7, with D possibly matching TRBD2 (5 bases). CDR3 length: 12 amino acids. Germline loops: CDR1 SGHDT, CDR2 YYEEEE. The CDR3 loop reads CTTGWKGGEQYF. CDR3 nucleotide sequence: TGTACCACGGGGTGGAAGGGCGGCGAGCAGTACTTC.

Only one count was recorded for this clonotype. A much larger clone lies one base from this, so it may be a read error. The gene calls are TRBV19 and TRBJ2-5, with 8 bases identical to TRBD2. Germline V gives CDR1 LNHDA, CDR2 SQIVND (reference sequence). The CDR3 covers 15 residues. CDR3 residues: CTSSIRSGRGETQYF. CDR3 DNA sequence: TGTACCAGTAGTATAAGGAGCGGGAGAGGTGAGACCCAGTACTTC.

As to this clonotype: Compared with germline, one end of the junction differs, possibly owing to a read error. The V gene is TRBV5-6, the J gene TRBJ2-6; the D gene is possibly TRBD1 (5 bases). The CDR3 contains 17 residues. Germline V gene data show CDR1 as SGHDT and CDR2 as YYEEEE. The CDR3 DNA sequence: TGTGCCAGTAGCCATGACAGCAGCTTCTCTTGGGCCAACGTCCTGACTTTC. Its translation: CASSHDSSFSWANVLTF.

This clonotype occurred many times. The V gene is TRBV4-3, the J gene TRBJ2-7; D is perhaps TRBD2 (6 bases). The ends were cut back, 1 base at V and 0 bases at J, with 16 bases in the middle. CDR3 length: 17 residues. Germline lookup yields CDR1 LGHNA and CDR2 YSLEER. The chain's CDR3 is CASSQVRERLSSYEQYF. Here the CDR3 DNA reads TGCGCCAGCAGCCAAGTCCGGGAGCGGTTGAGCTCCTACGAGCAGTACTTC.

Regarding this clonotype: At one end, the junction sequence differs from germline, possibly due to a read error. The rearrangement uses TRBV7-9 and TRBJ2-7; no clear D. This CDR3 comprises 11 residues. Germline loops: CDR1 SEHNR, CDR2 FQNEAQ (reference sequence). Here the CDR3 reads CAISLSYEKYF. Written as DNA, the CDR3 is TGTGCCATCAGCTTATCCTACGAGAAGTACTTC.